The TCR beta chain under discussion was sequenced for a study of cytomegalovirus exposure and HLA in healthy donors. The overall study: HLA-typed donors were the source of approximately 86 million unique TCRs held in an early data release. Among 398 genotyped donors, roughly 80% fell in the Caucasian-associated ancestry cluster.

PCR used 60 Vbeta primers and 13 Jbeta primers. TCRdb's copy holds only in-frame clones and misses some; the assay was immunoSEQ multiplex PCR. This repertoire includes around 100,000 clones. The sequenced material came from PBMCs. This TCR was recovered from a man in his fifties in good health and CMV-seronegative.

The CDR3 loop is CASSARDSWGNIQYF. The CDR3 DNA reads as TGTGCCAGTAGTGCCAGGGACAGCTGGGGGAACATTCAGTACTTC. The V and J genes are TRBV19 and TRBJ2-4, with TRBD1 identical over 7 bases. Germline loops: CDR1 LNHDA, CDR2 SQIVND (reference sequence). Trimming took 5 bases from V and 7 from J; bases not matched to a gene: 11. This CDR3 is 15 amino acids long. The full variable domain, with the rest looked up from reference TRBV19 and TRBJ2-4, is DGGITQSPKYLFRKEGQNVTLSCEQNLNHDAMYWYRQDPGQGLRLIYYSQIVNDFQKGDIAEGYSVSREKKESFPLTVTSAQKNPTAFYLCASSARDSWGNIQYFGAGTRLSVL.